Following are 7 T cell receptor beta chains from one sample sequenced in a study of T cells in Graves' hyperthyroidism and ophthalmopathy. Amplification yielded TCR beta CDR3 regions, with RNA transcripts as the source. An initial round of RT-PCR targeting the TCR CDR3 relied on the HTBI primer set. TCRdb re-derived calls from the multiplex PCR reads in MiXCR, one entry per CDR3 protein. The data contain 500,000 to 750,000 distinct CDR3 sequences, approximately 15% of them singletons. The sample taken for sequencing was blood. The receptors were gathered from a woman in her late teens or twenties with Graves' ophthalmopathy.

A few counts support this clonotype. The V call is TRBV6-1, the J call TRBJ1-2, with D possibly being TRBD1 (5 bases). The germline CDR1 and CDR2 sequences are MNHNS and SASEGT. The CDR3 has 18 residues. Trimming shortened V by 2 bases and J by 8 bases, and 27 bases separated the two germline ends. The CDR3 loop reads CASSEHVLNQGSAEGYTF. CDR3 nucleotides: TGTGCCAGCAGTGAACACGTACTTAATCAGGGCTCCGCGGAGGGCTACACCTTC.

This clonotype was seen only a few times. V is TRBV10-3 and J is TRBJ2-7, with D maybe TRBD2 (5 bases). V was pared by 3 bases and J by 5 bases, with 17 bases between. The CDR3 totals 15 residues. Germline V lookup: CDR1 ENHRY, CDR2 SYGVKD. CDR3 loop: CAISESVEDHDEQYF. CDR3 DNA sequence: TGTGCCATCAGTGAATCGGTGGAGGATCACGACGAGCAGTACTTC.

This clonotype has ten or more counts. V gene TRBV7-2 combines with J gene TRBJ1-2; TRBD1 might be the D (6 bases). The germline CDR1 and CDR2 sequences are SGHTA and FQGNSA. The CDR3 length is 14 residues. Trimming shortened V by 5 bases and J by 4 bases, and 14 bases separated the two germline ends. CDR3 residues: CASSPQGQSYGYTF. The CDR3 coding sequence is TGTGCCAGCAGCCCTCAAGGACAGTCCTATGGCTACACCTTC.

Only a few counts were recorded for this clonotype. The V gene is TRBV6-4, the J gene TRBJ2-3; D is undetermined. The V gene's germline CDR1 is MRHNA and CDR2 SNTAGT. Deletions cut 5 bases from V and 4 bases from J, with 10 bases between. CDR3 length: 13 residues. The CDR3 here is CASSSVPADTQYF. The CDR3 DNA is TGTGCCAGCAGTTCGGTTCCCGCAGATACGCAGTATTTT.

This clonotype was seen a few times. V is TRBV27 and J is TRBJ1-5; D not resolved. Germline CDR1 is MNHEY and CDR2 is SMNVEV (reference sequence). Trimming took 5 bases from V and 5 from J, leaving 19 bases between them. This CDR3 region has 16 residues. CDR3 loop: CASSPTQVFVDQPQHF. CDR3 DNA: TGTGCCAGCAGTCCCACCCAGGTTTTTGTGGATCAGCCCCAGCATTTT.

At least ten counts were recorded for this clonotype. The J gene is TRBJ2-1, the V gene TRBV6-1, with D perhaps matching TRBD1 (6 bases). Germline V gene sequence: CDR1 MNHNS, CDR2 SASEGT. Trimming removed 7 bases from V and 0 bases from J, with 10 bases in between. The CDR3 runs 14 residues. The CDR3: CASTNRVSYNEQFF. DNA for the CDR3: TGTGCCAGCACGAACAGGGTCTCCTACAATGAGCAGTTCTTC.

This clonotype has ten or more counts. This chain uses TRBV13 with TRBJ1-3; perhaps TRBD1 as D (5 bases). Germline V gene lookup returns CDR1 PRHDT and CDR2 FYEKMQ (reference sequence). Trimming pared 5 bases from V and 8 bases from J, leaving 16 bases between. CDR3 length: 14 residues. Here the CDR3 reads CASSNRDPEDTIYF. In nucleotides, the CDR3 is TGTGCCAGCAGCAACCGGGACCCTGAGGACACCATATATTTT.